These 10 T cell receptor beta chains originate from one sample sequenced in a study of CD8+CD57+ T cells in acquired aplastic anemia. Profiling of TCR beta VDJ combinations and CDR3 sequences used genomic DNA as template. TCRdb recomputed calls from the reads with MiXCR, one row per CDR3 protein. In the table there are 150,000 to 200,000 distinct CDR3 sequences, 64% of which are singletons. The sequenced sample consisted of sorted CD4+, CD8+, or CD8+CD57+ T cells (not recorded which) from PBMCs. These receptors originate from a human donor with severe aplastic anemia or a healthy control (not recorded which).

The chain carries TRBV9 and TRBJ2-7; TRBD1 or TRBD2 may be the D gene (5 bases each). CDR1 and CDR2 from the germline V gene are SGDLS and YYNGEE. V was clipped by 4 bases and J by 2 bases, with 16 bases between them. CDR3 length equals 15 residues. The chain's CDR3 is CASSQEGRGAYEQYF. The CDR3 DNA sequence: TGTGCCAGCAGCCAAGAGGGTAGGGGCGCCTACGAGCAGTACTTC.

The J gene is TRBJ2-7, the V gene TRBV20-1; D ambiguous. The CDR3 totals 11 residues. With 8 bases removed from V and 4 bases from J, the gap between germline ends came to 12 bases. CDR1 DFQATT and CDR2 SNEGSKA come from the germline V gene (reference sequence). CDR3 protein: CSSEVRYEQYF. In DNA form, the CDR3 reads TGCAGTTCCGAGGTCCGTTACGAGCAGTACTTC.

This chain connects TRBV29-1 to TRBJ2-7; TRBD2 is a possible D gene (6 bases). The germline V gene has CDR1 SQVTM and CDR2 ANQGSEA. The germline V and J ends were trimmed by 2 bases and 7 bases, with 15 bases remaining between them. There are 13 residues in the CDR3. This CDR3 is CSVERGLGEEQYF. The CDR3 DNA sequence: TGCAGCGTTGAACGGGGGTTGGGTGAAGAGCAGTACTTC.

This clonotype has more than one count but fewer than ten. The chain is built from TRBV7-2 and TRBJ2-3; D uncertain. Germline-derived CDR1 and CDR2 are SGHTA and FQGNSA. The CDR3 has 12 residues. The V and J ends lost 0 bases and 8 bases respectively, with 6 bases between them. CDR3 in DNA: TGTGCCAGCAGCTTAGCCTCCGGTACGCAGTATTTT. This encodes CASSLASGTQYF.

This chain joins TRBV19 and TRBJ2-3; 8 bases are a match to TRBD2. The V segment lost 5 bases and the J segment 8 bases; nucleotides outside the gene matches: 15. CDR1 LNHDA and CDR2 SQIVND come from the germline V gene (reference sequence). The CDR3 runs to 16 residues. This CDR3 reads CASSSLTGGPGGTQYF. CDR3 in DNA: TGTGCCAGTAGTTCCCTAACGGGGGGGCCAGGCGGTACGCAGTATTTT.

The gene calls are TRBV5-1 and TRBJ2-5; 11 bases are shared with TRBD1. V lost 4 bases and J lost 5; bases outside the gene matches: 7. The V gene's germline CDR1 is SGHRS and CDR2 YFSETQ. The CDR3 covers 15 residues. CDR3 nucleotides: TGCGCCAGCAGCGTGTGGGACAGGGGGAAGGAGACCCAGTACTTC. Amino acid sequence: CASSVWDRGKETQYF. Looking up the rest from reference TRBV5-1 and TRBJ2-5 gives the full variable domain: KAGVTQTPRYLIKTRGQQVTLSCSPISGHRSVSWYQQTPGQGLQFLFEYFSETQRNKGNFPGRFSGRQFSNSRSEMNVSTLELGDSALYLCASSVWDRGKETQYFGPGTRLLVL.

The CDR3 DNA reads TGCAGTGCTAGACGCACAGGGGTCAATGGCTACACCTTC. Protein sequence: CSARRTGVNGYTF. The J gene is TRBJ1-2, the V gene TRBV20-1, with TRBD1 matching over 7 bases. Germline CDR1 is DFQATT and CDR2 is SNEGSKA (reference sequence). The V and J ends lost 2 bases and 6 bases, in that order; junction bases with no gene match: 6. The CDR3 contains 13 residues.

This sequence joins TRBV19 and TRBJ1-2; weak D call: TRBD1 (6 bases). There are 16 residues in the CDR3. CDR1 is LNHDA and CDR2 is SQIVND in the germline V gene (reference sequence). Trimming cost V 7 bases and J 4 bases, with 22 bases left between them. CDR3 DNA: TGTGCCAGTAAAGCAAGACAGGCCGTGGGTTTCTATGGCTACACCTTC. It is translated as CASKARQAVGFYGYTF.

As for this clonotype: An end of the junction differs from the germline gene, which may be a read error. The V call is TRBV2, the J call TRBJ2-5; D may match TRBD1 or TRBD2 (5 bases each). CDR1 is SNHLY and CDR2 is FYNNEI in the germline V gene. There are 17 residues in the CDR3. The CDR3 sequence is CASTQRGSAAPQEAQYF. CDR3 nucleotide sequence: TGTGCCAGCACTCAGAGGGGCTCCGCGGCCCCTCAAGAGGCCCAGTACTTC.

As concerns this clonotype: The CDR3 carries no conserved terminal phenylalanine or tryptophan, so it likely arises from a read error. The rearrangement links TRBV20-1 to TRBJ2-2; TRBD2 might be the D (6 bases). The CDR3 loop spans 11 amino acids. Germline V lookup: CDR1 DFQATT, CDR2 SNEGSKA (reference sequence). CDR3 amino acids: CSARVAGGLFS. Here the CDR3 DNA reads TGCAGTGCTAGAGTAGCCGGGGGGCTGTTTTCT.